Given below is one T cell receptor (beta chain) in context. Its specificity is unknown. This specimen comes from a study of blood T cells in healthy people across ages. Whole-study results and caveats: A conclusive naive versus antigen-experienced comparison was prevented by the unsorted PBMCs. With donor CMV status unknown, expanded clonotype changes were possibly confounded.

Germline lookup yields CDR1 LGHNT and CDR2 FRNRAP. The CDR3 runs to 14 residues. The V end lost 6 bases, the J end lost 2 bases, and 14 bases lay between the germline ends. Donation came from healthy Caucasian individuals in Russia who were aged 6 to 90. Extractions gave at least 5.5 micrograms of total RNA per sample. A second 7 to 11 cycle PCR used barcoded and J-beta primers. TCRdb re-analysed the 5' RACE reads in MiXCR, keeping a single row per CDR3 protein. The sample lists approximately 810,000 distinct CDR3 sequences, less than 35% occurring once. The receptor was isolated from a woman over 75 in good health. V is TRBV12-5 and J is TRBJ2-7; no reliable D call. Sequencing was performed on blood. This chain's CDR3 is CASGPNGPTYEQYF. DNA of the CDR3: TGTGCTAGTGGCCCAAATGGACCCACCTACGAGCAGTACTTC.